Sequencing of this T cell receptor beta chain was carried out in a study of CD8+ T cells in alopecia areata (dated by TCRdb to the late 2010s). About the full investigation: Treated patients were enrolled in an open-label pilot trial of oral tofacitinib, 5 to 10 mg twice daily, for moderate-to-severe alopecia areata. TCRbeta CDR3 regions were amplified by immunoSEQ multiplex PCR with 35 Vbeta forward and 13 Jbeta reverse primers. Patients received tofacitinib for 6 to 18 months and were then followed off drug for 6 months to check for delayed response and recurrence. Patients on tofacitinib were biopsied at baseline and after 4 and 24 weeks of treatment, and several of the patients also had a later scalp biopsy. RNA was obtained with the PAXgene miRNA kit for fixed scalp, the miRNeasy kit for PBMCs, and the RNeasy kit for mouse skin. Human TCRbeta sequencing covered scalp tissue and sorted CD4+ and CD8+ peripheral blood T cells from patchy and totalis/universalis alopecia areata patients and healthy controls. Scalp clonality was compared among normal scalp (n=4), patchy alopecia areata scalp (n=8), and alopecia totalis/universalis scalp (n=8). High-throughput TCRbeta sequencing was used to examine T cell clonal expansion in alopecia areata in both the C3H/HeJ mouse model and human patients. Study-level results and caveats: Compared with normal scalp, lesional scalp had higher clonality and more expanded CD8+ clones, particularly in alopecia totalis/universalis, a pattern that suggests antigenic drive. Resident alphabeta T cells in normal human skin are also sequenced, complicating scalp TCR repertoire analysis, unlike mouse skin dominated by gammadelta T cells. Compared with mice, TCR sequences shared between patients were less clear, possibly partly because of HLA diversity across the patient population.

From a lookup of the germline V gene (reference sequence), CDR1 and CDR2 are GTSNPN and SVGIG. V has 0 bases trimmed and J has 5 bases trimmed; junction bases matching no gene number 7. The CDR3 measures 15 amino acids from cysteine to phenylalanine. Just the 45-base CDR3 DNA is kept, in frame starting at base 1. Libraries were constructed by the immunoSEQ multiplex PCR assay. RNA was extracted from all samples and reverse transcribed into cDNA as template for TCR sequencing. SuperScript III was used for first-strand cDNA synthesis, primed with a 2:1 mix of oligo-dT and random hexamers. Amplification bias was assessed with a synthetic immune receptor repertoire, and residual bias was removed computationally. The original methods were these. After raw reads were preprocessed to remove errors, the CDR3 was defined following IMGT conventions as running from the conserved cysteine to phenylalanine. Clonality was computed as 1 minus the Shannon entropy, with the entropy normalized by log2 of the number of productive unique TCRs. Whether each scalp clone was CD4 or CD8 was inferred by checking scalp TCRbeta sequences against the CD4 and CD8 repertoires from sorted blood. TCRdb took over this immuneACCESS table, retaining in-frame rearrangements with V and J assigned. Such tables are incomplete; in checked studies, under half of the missing clones stem from an unresolved V gene, and the remainder is unexplained. V and J calls and clone size are those listed in that table; D and trimming were worked out from the DNA. The sample table contains some 150,000 clones; only one count was recorded for around 71% of them. Of the sample, over 10% is held by the ten largest clones.

As for this clone: Its antigen is still unknown. Per-base quality was not reported, and no clone a single base away is much larger than it.

The time point label of this sample denotes: baseline before oral tofacitinib. Peripheral blood and lesional scalp punch biopsies were obtained from patients with alopecia areata. PBMCs were separated by density centrifugation and stained for CD3, CD4 and CD8, after which CD4+ and CD8+ T cells were sorted on a FACSAria. The sequence came from a human donor with alopecia areata. The sequence links TRBV30 to TRBJ1-5; the central 7 bases match TRBD1. Sequenced material: CD8+ T cells sorted from blood, taken at week 0. The DNA sequence is given as TGTGCCTGGAGTGTAGGGGCAGGGGGATATCAGCCCCAGCATTTT. The resulting protein is CAWSVGAGGYQPQHF.